The 6 T cell receptor beta chains below come from one sample, sequenced in a study of T cell repertoires in cytomegalovirus infection. TCRdb processed the reads anew with MiXCR; each CDR3 protein has one entry. The sample contains 250,000 to 300,000 distinct CDR3 sequences, 22% of which appear only once. Their cognate antigens are unknown. Sample: cultured PBMCs, taken from culture after CMV antigen stimulation. The receptors were gathered from a human donor in good health (CMV status not recorded). Some clones in this sample may be carry-over from other donors' samples.

This clonotype appeared a few times. The chain is built from TRBV10-3 and TRBJ2-1; 7 bases agree with TRBD2. Germline V gene lookup returns CDR1 ENHRY and CDR2 SYGVKD. The CDR3 runs 15 residues. J lost 5 bases, V lost 8 bases, and 12 bases had no gene match. Here the CDR3 DNA reads TGTGCCATCGGTCCGCAGGGCCGGGGGGACAATGAGCAGTTCTTC. Translated, it gives CAIGPQGRGDNEQFF.

The chain employs TRBV7-9 and TRBJ2-5, with D possibly TRBD2 on 5 matching bases. Per the germline V gene, CDR1 is SEHNR and CDR2 is FQNEAQ (reference sequence). With 5 bases removed from V and 2 bases from J, the gap between germline ends came to 15 bases. The CDR3 sequence is 15 residues long. CDR3 protein: CASSPFYTSQETQYF. Written as DNA, the CDR3 is TGTGCCAGCAGCCCCTTTTATACTAGTCAAGAGACCCAGTACTTC.

This clonotype was counted at least ten times. The chain combines TRBV7-2 with TRBJ2-3; 13 bases are shared with TRBD2. J was trimmed by 0 bases and V by 3 bases; bases with no gene match: 15. The CDR3 totals 21 residues. Germline loops: CDR1 SGHTA, CDR2 FQGNSA. CDR3 sequence (DNA): TGTGCCAGCAGCTTTCGTCCGGGACTAGCGGGACCCAGTATTAGCACAGATACGCAGTATTTT. Its protein product is CASSFRPGLAGPSISTDTQYF.

This clonotype was seen a few times. The chain carries TRBV7-6 and TRBJ1-2; D remains unclear. V lost 0 bases, J lost 1 base, and 12 bases lay in between. The CDR3 extends over 16 amino acids. Germline V CDR1 and CDR2: SGHVS, FNYEAQ. The CDR3 here is CASSLAATRGNYGYTF. DNA for the CDR3: TGTGCCAGCAGCTTAGCGGCGACACGGGGTAACTATGGCTACACCTTC.

This clonotype was seen at least ten times. The chain uses TRBV7-6 and TRBJ2-1; possibly TRBD1 or TRBD2 for D (6 bases each). The CDR3 loop spans 14 amino acids. CDR1 is SGHVS and CDR2 is FNYEAQ in the germline V gene. Trimming removed 1 base at V and 6 bases at J, with 10 bases between. The CDR3 here is CASSLGGTPNEQFF. The DNA of the CDR3 is TGTGCCAGCAGCTTAGGCGGGACACCCAATGAGCAGTTCTTC.

This clonotype was counted at least ten times. The chain joins TRBV2 to TRBJ1-4, with 8 bases aligning to TRBD1. Germline V CDR1 and CDR2: SNHLY, FYNNEI. Trimming cost V 5 bases and J 6 bases; bases outside gene matches: 5. The CDR3 length is 14 residues. The CDR3 bases are TGTGCCAGCAGTATGGACAGGGTGGATGAAAAACTGTTTTTT. Translating gives CASSMDRVDEKLFF.